These 25 T cell receptor beta chains came from one sample sequenced in a study. Tregs were sorted as CD4+CD25+CD127-/low cells. The TRBV12-4/TRBJ1-2 clonotypes were amplified using barcode primers with ligated adaptors. A single record per CDR3 protein comes from TCRdb applying MiXCR to the multiplex PCR reads. Of 900 to 1,000 distinct CDR3 sequences detected, under 3.5% appear once; the ten largest clones hold roughly 54%. Material for sequencing was tumor-infiltrating Tregs sorted from the breast tumor. The source is a female donor with breast cancer.

This clonotype is medium-sized. The V and J genes are TRBV12-3 or TRBV12-4 and TRBJ1-2; D is unresolved. The ends were cut back, 5 bases at V and 4 bases at J, with 8 bases in the middle. The CDR3 runs 12 residues. CDR3 region: CASSTFSYGYTF. The CDR3 nucleotides read TGTGCCAGCAGTACTTTTAGCTATGGCTACACCTTC.

This clonotype counts as medium-sized. V gene TRBV12-3 or TRBV12-4 combines with J gene TRBJ1-2; D is ambiguous. The CDR3 is 12 amino acids. V lost 2 bases to trimming and J lost 7 bases, with 8 bases between them. The chain's CDR3 is CASSLQRGGYTF. The DNA for the CDR3 is TGTGCCAGCAGTTTACAGCGGGGTGGCTACACCTTC.

This clonotype is categorized as medium-sized. The V call is TRBV12-3 or TRBV12-4, the J call TRBJ1-2; tentative D call: TRBD1 (6 bases). The CDR3 spans 13 residues. V was trimmed by 6 bases and J by 3 bases, leaving 11 bases between them. This CDR3 reads CASSNRADYGYTF. The CDR3 DNA is TGTGCCAGCAGCAACAGGGCGGACTATGGCTACACCTTC.

Judged by abundance, this clonotype is medium-sized. This sequence joins TRBV12-3 or TRBV12-4 and TRBJ1-2; 8 bases fit TRBD1. This CDR3 contains 16 residues. V was pared by 5 bases and J by 4 bases, with 12 bases of the junction left unmatched. The CDR3 is CASSPFWTGQLYGYTF. The CDR3 region has the DNA TGTGCCAGCAGTCCCTTTTGGACAGGGCAACTCTATGGCTACACCTTC.

This clonotype is medium-sized by share. V usage is TRBV12-3 or TRBV12-4 and J usage is TRBJ1-2, with D maybe TRBD1 (5 bases). Trimming stripped 6 bases from V and 1 base from J, with 9 bases between. The CDR3 is 13 residues long. The CDR3 bases are TGTGCCAGCAGCCTTGGACATAACTATGGCTACACCTTC. Its protein product is CASSLGHNYGYTF.

This clonotype was seen repeatedly, ten times or more. This chain joins TRBV12-3 or TRBV12-4 and TRBJ1-2; 10 positions agree with TRBD1. The CDR3 totals 15 residues. J was trimmed by 5 bases and V by 4 bases; bases with no gene match: 7. The CDR3 is CASSSPRDRGYGYTF. CDR3 sequence (DNA): TGTGCCAGCAGTTCCCCTCGGGACAGGGGATATGGCTACACCTTC.

In its sample, this clonotype ranks as large. The chain is built from TRBV12-3 or TRBV12-4 and TRBJ1-2; D might be TRBD1 (6 bases). CDR3 size: 13 residues. The V and J ends lost 2 bases and 8 bases respectively, with 12 bases between them. For the CDR3, the DNA is TGTGCCAGCAGTTTACAGGGGTTTGGCGGCTACACCTTC. Its protein product is CASSLQGFGGYTF.

This clonotype is medium-sized by share. The chain joins TRBV12-3 or TRBV12-4 to TRBJ1-2; the match to TRBD1 covers 10 bases. The J segment lost 7 bases and the V segment lost 3 bases, leaving 8 bases of the junction unmatched. The CDR3 totals 15 residues. The DNA of the CDR3 is TGTGCCAGCAGTTTCTTGGGACAGGGGCGATCTGGCTACACCTTC. As protein: CASSFLGQGRSGYTF.

Sample share makes this clonotype large. The DNA of the CDR3 is TGTGCCAGCAGTTTGGGACTCCCCTATGGCTACACCTTC. It encodes CASSLGLPYGYTF. The J gene is TRBJ1-2, the V gene TRBV12-3 or TRBV12-4; TRBD1 is a possible D gene (5 bases). V was trimmed by 3 bases and J by 4 bases, leaving 9 bases between them. This CDR3 is 13 amino acids long.

This chain links TRBV12-3 or TRBV12-4 with TRBJ1-2, with D unresolved. The V and J ends lost 3 bases and 2 bases respectively, with 7 bases between them. CDR3 length equals 13 residues. The CDR3: CASSFGENYGYTF. Written as DNA, the CDR3 is TGTGCCAGCAGTTTCGGAGAAAACTATGGCTACACCTTC.

This clonotype is termed medium-sized. The V and J genes are TRBV12-3 or TRBV12-4 and TRBJ1-2; D perhaps matches TRBD1 (6 bases). The CDR3 extends over 13 amino acids. Trimming took 5 bases from V and 7 from J, leaving 14 bases between them. The CDR3 is CASSPLKQGGYTF. The CDR3 nucleotides read TGTGCCAGCAGTCCCCTCAAACAGGGTGGCTACACCTTC.

This clonotype is medium-sized by share. The chain is built from TRBV12-3 or TRBV12-4 and TRBJ1-2; no firm D call. The CDR3 sequence is 14 residues long. Between the trimmed V and J ends, which lost 6 bases and 9 bases, there was a span of 20 bases. The CDR3 sequence: CASSGPLDGGSYTF. DNA of the CDR3: TGTGCCAGCAGCGGACCACTGGACGGCGGGAGCTACACCTTC.

This clonotype is medium-sized (0.01 to 0.1%) in the sample. The gene calls are TRBV12-3 or TRBV12-4 and TRBJ1-2; TRBD1 aligns across 7 bases. The CDR3 sequence is 13 residues long. V lost 5 bases to trimming and J lost 4 bases; unmatched junction nucleotides: 4. This CDR3 reads CASSPTGTYGYTF. The CDR3 DNA reads as TGTGCCAGCAGTCCGACAGGGACCTATGGCTACACCTTC.

This clonotype is categorized as medium-sized. The chain carries TRBV12-3 or TRBV12-4 and TRBJ1-2; D is undetermined. The ends were cut back, 7 bases at V and 4 bases at J, with 16 bases in the middle. The CDR3 consists of 14 residues. The DNA of the CDR3 is TGTGCCAGCACCGGTAGACCGGCGAGCTATGGCTACACCTTC. It codes for CASTGRPASYGYTF.

This clonotype is medium-sized by share. This chain's CDR3 is CASSGQEPNYGYTF. CDR3 bases: TGTGCCAGCAGCGGACAGGAACCTAACTATGGCTACACCTTC. V is TRBV12-3 or TRBV12-4 and J is TRBJ1-2, with TRBD1 identical over 7 bases. The CDR3 is 14 amino acids. The V segment lost 6 bases and the J segment 0 bases; nucleotides outside the gene matches: 4.

This clonotype is categorized as large. This chain connects TRBV12-3 or TRBV12-4 to TRBJ1-2; TRBD1 is a possible D gene (5 bases). The ends were cut back, 6 bases at V and 5 bases at J, with 16 bases in the middle. The CDR3 consists of 14 residues. CDR3 sequence: CASRDTGLVYGYTF. CDR3 in DNA: TGTGCCAGCAGGGATACGGGACTGGTATATGGCTACACCTTC.

In this sample, this clonotype turned up many times. It may be a read error: a sequence one base away is much more abundant. The chain couples TRBV12-3 or TRBV12-4 to TRBJ1-2; no definite D call. The length of the CDR3 is 14 residues. Trimming pared 7 bases from V and 4 bases from J, leaving 16 bases between. The CDR3: CASTLFTLGYGYTF. The CDR3 DNA sequence: TGTGCCAGCACCCTGTTTACGTTAGGCTATGGCTACACCTTC.

This clonotype ranks as medium-sized (0.01 to 0.1%). The rearrangement joins TRBV12-3 or TRBV12-4 to TRBJ1-2; no reliable D call. This CDR3 spans 13 amino acids. The ends were cut back, 2 bases at V and 4 bases at J, with 8 bases in the middle. This chain's CDR3 is CASSLRSGYGYTF. The CDR3 DNA reads TGTGCCAGCAGTTTACGGAGCGGCTATGGCTACACCTTC.

By share, this clonotype counts as medium-sized (0.01 to 0.1%). V and J are TRBV12-3 or TRBV12-4 and TRBJ1-2; D is uncertain. The CDR3 covers 14 residues. V lost 7 bases, J lost 6 bases, and 18 bases lay in between. Here the CDR3 reads CASTWTVTHNGYTF. DNA of the CDR3: TGTGCCAGCACCTGGACGGTGACTCATAATGGCTACACCTTC.

In this sample, this clonotype is medium-sized. The rearrangement links TRBV12-3 or TRBV12-4 to TRBJ1-2; TRBD1 matches at 7 bases. J lost 6 bases, V lost 3 bases, and 7 bases had no gene match. This CDR3 region has 14 residues. CDR3 in amino acids: CASSLNRGADGYTF. DNA of the CDR3: TGTGCCAGCAGTTTGAACAGGGGAGCAGATGGCTACACCTTC.

By share, this clonotype ranks as medium-sized. This chain links TRBV12-3 or TRBV12-4 with TRBJ1-2; 8 bases are a match to TRBD1. J gave up 5 bases and V 5 bases, and 7 bases lay outside the gene matches. This CDR3 comprises 14 residues. The CDR3 bases are TGTGCCAGCAGTGGGGACAGGAGCGCGTATGGCTACACCTTC. Translated, it gives CASSGDRSAYGYTF.

Ten or more counts support this clonotype. The V and J genes are TRBV12-3 or TRBV12-4 and TRBJ1-2; the match to TRBD1 covers 9 bases. The CDR3 is 16 amino acids. Trimming at V came to 5 bases and at J to 4 bases, leaving 11 bases not matched to a gene. The CDR3 nucleotides read TGTGCCAGCAGTGCCCCGGGACAGGGACCCTTCTATGGCTACACCTTC. Its translation is CASSAPGQGPFYGYTF.

This clonotype is labeled as medium-sized. The chain has TRBV12-3 or TRBV12-4 and TRBJ1-2; TRBD1 matches 8 bases. Trimming took 3 bases from V and 0 from J; bases not matched to a gene: 3. The CDR3 covers 15 residues. CDR3 nucleotides: TGTGCCAGCAGTTTGACGGGACAGGCTAACTATGGCTACACCTTC. Its protein product is CASSLTGQANYGYTF.

This clonotype is labeled as medium-sized. The rearrangement joins TRBV12-3 or TRBV12-4 to TRBJ1-2; tentatively, D is TRBD1 (6 bases). This CDR3 region has 16 residues. V was trimmed by 5 bases and J by 4 bases, leaving 20 bases between them. The CDR3 DNA is TGTGCCAGCAGTCCGTACACAGGGTTACAAGGCTATGGCTACACCTTC. Amino acids: CASSPYTGLQGYGYTF.

This clonotype is labeled as medium-sized (0.01 to 0.1%). The J gene is TRBJ1-2, the V gene TRBV12-3 or TRBV12-4; 7 positions match TRBD1. With 1 base clipped from V and 5 bases from J, the junction kept 1 base outside the gene matches. CDR3 length: 13 residues. The CDR3 coding sequence is TGTGCCAGCAGTTTAGGGACAGGATATGGCTACACCTTC. Its protein is CASSLGTGYGYTF.